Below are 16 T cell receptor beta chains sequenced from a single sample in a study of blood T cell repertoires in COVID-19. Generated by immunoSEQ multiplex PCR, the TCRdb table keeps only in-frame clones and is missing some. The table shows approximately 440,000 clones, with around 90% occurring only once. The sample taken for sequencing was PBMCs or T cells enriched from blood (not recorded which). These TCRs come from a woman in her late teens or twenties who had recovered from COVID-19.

In DNA form, the CDR3 reads TGCGCCAGCAGCTTGGTTGGCACAGAAAGCACTGAAGCTTTCTTT. This codes for CASSLVGTESTEAFF. The gene calls are TRBV5-1 and TRBJ1-1; no definite D call. This CDR3 contains 15 residues. The ends were cut back, 0 bases at V and 4 bases at J, with 13 bases in the middle. Germline CDR1 SGHRS, CDR2 YFSETQ.

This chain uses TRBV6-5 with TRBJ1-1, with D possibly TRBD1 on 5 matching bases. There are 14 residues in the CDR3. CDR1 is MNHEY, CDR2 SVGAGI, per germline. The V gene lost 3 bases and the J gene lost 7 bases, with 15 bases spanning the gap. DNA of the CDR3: TGTGCCAGCAGTTATATGACAGTGTCTAATGAAGCTTTCTTT. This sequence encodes CASSYMTVSNEAFF.

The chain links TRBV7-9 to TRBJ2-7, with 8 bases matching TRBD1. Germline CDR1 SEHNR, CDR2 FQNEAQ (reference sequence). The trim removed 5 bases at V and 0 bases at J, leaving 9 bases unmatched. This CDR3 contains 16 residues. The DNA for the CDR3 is TGTGCCAGCAGCCATATGCTAGGACAGGGCTCCTACGAGCAGTACTTC. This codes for CASSHMLGQGSYEQYF.

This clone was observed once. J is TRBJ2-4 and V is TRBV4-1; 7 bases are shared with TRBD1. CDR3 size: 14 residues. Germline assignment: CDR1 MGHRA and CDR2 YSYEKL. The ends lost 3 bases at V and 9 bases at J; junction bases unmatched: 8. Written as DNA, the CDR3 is TGCGCCAGCAGCCAGGCGACAGGGTTGGTCATTCAGTACTTC. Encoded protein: CASSQATGLVIQYF.

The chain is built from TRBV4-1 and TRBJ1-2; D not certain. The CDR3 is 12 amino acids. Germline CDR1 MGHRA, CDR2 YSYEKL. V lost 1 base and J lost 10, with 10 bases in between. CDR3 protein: CASSQATGVYTF. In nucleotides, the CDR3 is TGCGCCAGCAGCCAAGCAACCGGGGTCTACACCTTC.

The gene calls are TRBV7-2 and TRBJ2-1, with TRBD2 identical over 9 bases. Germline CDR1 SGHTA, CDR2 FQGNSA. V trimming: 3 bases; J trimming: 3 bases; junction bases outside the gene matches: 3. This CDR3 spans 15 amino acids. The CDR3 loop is CASSLLAGLYNEQFF. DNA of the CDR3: TGTGCCAGCAGCTTGCTAGCGGGGCTCTACAATGAGCAGTTCTTC.

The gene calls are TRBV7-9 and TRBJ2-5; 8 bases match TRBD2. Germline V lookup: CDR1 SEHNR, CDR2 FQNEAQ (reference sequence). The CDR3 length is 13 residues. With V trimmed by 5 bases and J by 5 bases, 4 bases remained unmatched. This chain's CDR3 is CASSPGGRETQYF. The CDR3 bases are TGTGCCAGCAGCCCGGGAGGGAGGGAGACCCAGTACTTC.

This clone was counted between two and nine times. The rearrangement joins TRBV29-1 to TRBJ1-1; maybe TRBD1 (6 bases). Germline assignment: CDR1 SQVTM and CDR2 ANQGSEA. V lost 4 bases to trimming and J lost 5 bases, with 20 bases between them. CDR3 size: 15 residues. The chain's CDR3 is CSVGGGASRRTEAFF. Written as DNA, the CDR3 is TGCAGCGTTGGGGGGGGCGCGTCGAGGAGGACTGAAGCTTTCTTT.

CDR3 bases: TGCGCCAGCAGCCAAGAGCCCCTGGGGCGGCCAGCCGGTAATACGCAGTATTTT. Protein sequence: CASSQEPLGRPAGNTQYF. V usage is TRBV4-1 and J usage is TRBJ2-3; D is perhaps TRBD1 (5 bases). Germline V gives CDR1 MGHRA, CDR2 YSYEKL. Between the trimmed V and J ends, which lost 0 bases and 7 bases, there was a span of 23 bases. The CDR3 contains 18 residues.

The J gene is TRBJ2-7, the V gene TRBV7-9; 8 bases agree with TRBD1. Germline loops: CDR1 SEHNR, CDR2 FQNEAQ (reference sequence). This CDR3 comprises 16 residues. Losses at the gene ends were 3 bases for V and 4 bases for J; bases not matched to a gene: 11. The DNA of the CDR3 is TGTGCCAGCAGCTTGGGGTTAGGACAGGGACTGTACGAGCAGTACTTC. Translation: CASSLGLGQGLYEQYF.

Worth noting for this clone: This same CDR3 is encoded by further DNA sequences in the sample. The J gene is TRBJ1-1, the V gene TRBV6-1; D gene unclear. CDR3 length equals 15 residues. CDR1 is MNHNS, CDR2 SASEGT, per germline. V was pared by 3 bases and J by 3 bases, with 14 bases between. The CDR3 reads CASSEVSTGDTEAFF. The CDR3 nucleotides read TGTGCCAGCAGTGAGGTCAGCACCGGGGACACTGAAGCTTTCTTT.

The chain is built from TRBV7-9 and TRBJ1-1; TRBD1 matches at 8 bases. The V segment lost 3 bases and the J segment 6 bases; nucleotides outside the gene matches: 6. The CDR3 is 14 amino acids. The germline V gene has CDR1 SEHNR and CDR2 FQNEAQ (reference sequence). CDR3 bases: TGTGCCAGCAGCTTCTCTTACAGGGGGGCTGAAGCTTTCTTT. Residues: CASSFSYRGAEAFF. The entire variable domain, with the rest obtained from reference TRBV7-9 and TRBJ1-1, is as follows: DTGVSQNPRHKITKRGQNVTFRCDPISEHNRLYWYRQTLGQGPEFLTYFQNEAQLEKSRLLSDRFSAERPKGSFSTLEIQRTEQGDSAMYLCASSFSYRGAEAFFGQGTRLTVV.

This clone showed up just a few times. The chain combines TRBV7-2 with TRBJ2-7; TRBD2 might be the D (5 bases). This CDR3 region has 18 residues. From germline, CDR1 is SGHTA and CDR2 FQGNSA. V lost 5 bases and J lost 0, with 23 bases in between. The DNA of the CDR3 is TGTGCCAGCAGCACGACCTCTTGGGAGCTTACAATCTCCTACGAGCAGTACTTC. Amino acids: CASSTTSWELTISYEQYF.

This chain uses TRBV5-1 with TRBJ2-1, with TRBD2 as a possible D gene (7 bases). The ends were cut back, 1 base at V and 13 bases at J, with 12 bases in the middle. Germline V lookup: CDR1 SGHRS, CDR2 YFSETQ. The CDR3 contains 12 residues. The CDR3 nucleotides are TGCGCCAGCAGCTTGCGGGGGGCCGAACAGTTCTTC. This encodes CASSLRGAEQFF.

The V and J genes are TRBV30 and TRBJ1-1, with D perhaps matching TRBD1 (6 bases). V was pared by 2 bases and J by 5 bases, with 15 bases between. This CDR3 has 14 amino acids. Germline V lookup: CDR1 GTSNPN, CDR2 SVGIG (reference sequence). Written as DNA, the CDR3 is TGTGCCTGGAGTCTGCCAGGGGAAAGGACTGAAGCTTTCTTT. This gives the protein CAWSLPGERTEAFF.

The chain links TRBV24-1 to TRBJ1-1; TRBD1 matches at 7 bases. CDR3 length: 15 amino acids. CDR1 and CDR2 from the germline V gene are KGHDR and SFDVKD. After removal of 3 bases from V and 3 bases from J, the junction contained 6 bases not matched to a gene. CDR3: CATSDARTGDTEAFF. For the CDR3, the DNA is TGTGCCACCAGTGATGCACGAACAGGGGACACTGAAGCTTTCTTT.